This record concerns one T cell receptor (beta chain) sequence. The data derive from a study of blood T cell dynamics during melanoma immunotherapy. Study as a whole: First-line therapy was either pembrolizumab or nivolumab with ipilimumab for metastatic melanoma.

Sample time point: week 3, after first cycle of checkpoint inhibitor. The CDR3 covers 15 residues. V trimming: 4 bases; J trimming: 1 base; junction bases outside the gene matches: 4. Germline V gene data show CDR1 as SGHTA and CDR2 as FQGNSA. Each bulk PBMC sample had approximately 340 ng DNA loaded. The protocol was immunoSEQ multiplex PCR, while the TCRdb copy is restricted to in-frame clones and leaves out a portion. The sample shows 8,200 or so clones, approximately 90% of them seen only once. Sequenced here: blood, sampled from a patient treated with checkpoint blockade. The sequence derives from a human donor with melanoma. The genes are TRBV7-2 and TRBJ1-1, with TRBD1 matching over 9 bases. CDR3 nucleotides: TGTGCCAGCAGCTCCCGGACAGGGGCGAACACTGAAGCTTTCTTT. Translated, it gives CASSSRTGANTEAFF. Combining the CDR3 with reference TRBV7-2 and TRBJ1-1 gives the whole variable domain GAGVSQSPSNKVTEKGKDVELRCDPISGHTALYWYRQSLGQGLEFLIYFQGNSAPDKSGLPSDRFSAERTGGSVSTLTIQRTQQEDSAVYLCASSSRTGANTEAFFGQGTRLTVV.